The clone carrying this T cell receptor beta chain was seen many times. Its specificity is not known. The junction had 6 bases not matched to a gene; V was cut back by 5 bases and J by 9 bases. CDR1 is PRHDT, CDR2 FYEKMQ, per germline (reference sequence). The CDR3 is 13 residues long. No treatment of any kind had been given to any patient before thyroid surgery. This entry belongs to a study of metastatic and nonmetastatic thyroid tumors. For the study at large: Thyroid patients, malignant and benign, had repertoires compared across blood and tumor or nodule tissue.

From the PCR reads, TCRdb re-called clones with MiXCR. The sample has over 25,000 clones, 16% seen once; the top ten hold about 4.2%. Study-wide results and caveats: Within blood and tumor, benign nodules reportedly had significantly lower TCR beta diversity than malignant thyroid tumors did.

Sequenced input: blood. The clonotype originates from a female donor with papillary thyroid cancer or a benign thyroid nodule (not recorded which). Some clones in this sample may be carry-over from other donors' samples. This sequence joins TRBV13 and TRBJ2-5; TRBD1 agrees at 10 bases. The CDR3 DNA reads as TGTGCCAGCAGCCCGGGACAGGGGACGGCCCAGTACTTC. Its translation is CASSPGQGTAQYF.